The rows below give T cell receptor beta chains drawn from one sample of a study of vaccination and CD4 T cells after COVID-19. Their antigens remain unidentified. Each CDR3 protein is one row after TCRdb ran MiXCR on the PCR reads. The sample contains 20,000 or so distinct CDR3 sequences, around 28% of which appear only once. Input material: cultured CD4+ T cells from blood. Every receptor here comes from a human donor with COVID-19. Each CDR3 is given with its conserved first and last residue. D genes are given only for firm matches. Where a row states a size, it is once, few, many or the class of an expanded clone; other rows omit it.

>TRBJ2-5|few|TRBV6-5|-
CASSYGGETQYF
TGTGCCAGCAGTTACGGGGGGGAGACCCAGTACTTC
>TRBJ2-5|-|TRBV12-3/TRBV12-4|-
CASSVPGGTGETQYF
TGTGCCAGCAGCGTCCCCGGCGGCACCGGAGAGACCCAGTACTTC
>TRBJ1-2|-|TRBV12-3/TRBV12-4|-
CASSHNQGYGYTF
TGTGCCAGCAGTCATAATCAGGGATACGGCTACACCTTC
>TRBJ1-1|-|TRBV12-3/TRBV12-4|TRBD1
CASSLLRGRVGDTEAFF
TGTGCCAGCAGTTTATTGAGGGGGCGGGTGGGAGACACTGAAGCTTTCTTT
>TRBJ2-1|-|TRBV25-1|-
CASSAEEGRGTYNEQFF
TGTGCCAGCAGCGCCGAGGAGGGCAGGGGTACCTACAATGAGCAGTTCTTC
>TRBJ1-2|-|TRBV11-3|TRBD1
CASSGQWGQGYGYTF
TGTGCCAGCAGCGGCCAATGGGGACAGGGCTATGGCTACACCTTC
>TRBJ1-1|-|TRBV15|-
CATSRDGLSFMNTEAFF
TGTGCCACCAGCAGAGATGGACTGTCCTTCATGAACACTGAAGCTTTCTTT
>TRBJ1-4|-|TRBV30|-
CAWSSVATNEKLFF
TGTGCCTGGTCGTCAGTGGCAACTAATGAAAAACTGTTTTTT
>TRBJ2-3|-|TRBV5-4|-
CASSLVSAGSSDTQYF
TGTGCCAGCAGCTTGGTCTCCGCGGGGAGTTCAGATACGCAGTATTTT
>TRBJ1-1|-|TRBV5-1|-
CASSLAGGGTEAFF
TGCGCCAGCAGCTTGGCTGGGGGGGGCACTGAAGCTTTCTTT
>TRBJ1-5|-|TRBV6-1|-
CASSETALNQPQHF
TGTGCCAGCAGTGAGACAGCCCTCAATCAGCCCCAGCATTTT
>TRBJ1-1|few|TRBV20-1|-
CSARASLNTEAFF
TGCAGTGCTAGAGCCAGTCTTAACACTGAAGCTTTCTTT
>TRBJ2-7|-|TRBV29-1|-
CSVDGGPRSEQYF
TGCAGCGTTGACGGAGGTCCCCGCTCCGAGCAGTACTTC
>TRBJ1-3|few|TRBV18|-
CASSQDGIGNTIYF
TGTGCCAGCTCACAGGACGGTATTGGAAACACCATATATTTT
>TRBJ2-2|-|TRBV19|TRBD1
CASRGDRETGELFF
TGTGCCAGTAGGGGGGACAGAGAGACCGGGGAGCTGTTTTTT
>TRBJ2-2|few|TRBV27|TRBD1
CASSYGQGVPGELFF
TGTGCCAGCAGTTATGGACAGGGGGTTCCCGGGGAGCTGTTTTTT
>TRBJ2-2|-|TRBV5-8|-
CASSREGRETGELFF
TGTGCCAGCAGCAGGGAAGGGCGGGAAACCGGGGAGCTGTTTTTT
>TRBJ1-2|-|TRBV5-1|-
CASSPTGSDGYTF
TGCGCCAGCAGCCCTACAGGGTCAGATGGCTACACCTTC
>TRBJ1-1|-|TRBV6-4|-
CASSDSPGNTEAFF
TGTGCCAGCAGTGACTCACCGGGGAACACTGAAGCTTTCTTT
>TRBJ1-1|few|TRBV11-2|-
CASTRGEIHTEAFF
TGTGCCAGCACTAGAGGGGAGATCCACACTGAAGCTTTCTTT
>TRBJ2-1|few|TRBV20-1|TRBD2
CSARSGGRNEQFF
TGCAGTGCTAGGAGCGGGGGGAGGAATGAGCAGTTCTTC
>TRBJ1-1|once|TRBV28|-
CASSSYTEAFF
TGTGCCAGCAGTTCTTACACTGAAGCTTTCTTT
>TRBJ2-5|few|TRBV6-1|-
CASRPLVAKETQYF
TGTGCCAGCAGGCCCCTAGTGGCGAAAGAGACCCAGTACTTC
>TRBJ1-2|few|TRBV20-1|-
CSASSGQIYGYTF
TGCAGTGCTAGTTCCGGACAGATCTATGGCTACACCTTC
>TRBJ2-5|-|TRBV19|-
CASSFRARRETQYF
TGTGCCAGTAGTTTCCGGGCCCGGCGGGAGACCCAGTACTTC
>TRBJ2-5|few|TRBV7-2|-
CASSFGQPVETQYF
TGTGCCAGCAGCTTTGGACAGCCTGTCGAGACCCAGTACTTC
>TRBJ1-4|-|TRBV6-1|-
CASRAQGGHEKLFF
TGTGCCAGCAGAGCACAGGGAGGACATGAAAAACTGTTTTTT
>TRBJ2-2|-|TRBV6-5|TRBD1
CASSYGDRVNTGELFF
TGTGCCAGCAGTTACGGGGACAGGGTGAACACCGGGGAGCTGTTTTTT